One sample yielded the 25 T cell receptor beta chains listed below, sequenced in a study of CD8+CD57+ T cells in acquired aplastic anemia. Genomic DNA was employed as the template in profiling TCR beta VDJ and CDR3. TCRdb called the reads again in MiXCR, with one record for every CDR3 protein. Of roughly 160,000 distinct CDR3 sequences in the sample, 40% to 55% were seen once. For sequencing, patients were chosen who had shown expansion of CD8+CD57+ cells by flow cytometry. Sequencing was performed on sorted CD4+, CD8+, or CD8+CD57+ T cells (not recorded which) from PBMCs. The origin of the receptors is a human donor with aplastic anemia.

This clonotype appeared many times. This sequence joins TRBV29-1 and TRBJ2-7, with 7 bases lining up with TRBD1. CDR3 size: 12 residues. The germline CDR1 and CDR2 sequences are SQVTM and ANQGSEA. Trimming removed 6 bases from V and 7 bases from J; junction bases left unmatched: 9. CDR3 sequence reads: CSVAPTGREQYF. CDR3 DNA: TGCAGCGTAGCCCCGACAGGGCGTGAGCAGTACTTC.

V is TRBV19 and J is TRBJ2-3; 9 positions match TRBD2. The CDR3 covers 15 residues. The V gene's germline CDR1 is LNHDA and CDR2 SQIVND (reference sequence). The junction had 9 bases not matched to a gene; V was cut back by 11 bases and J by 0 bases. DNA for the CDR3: TGTGCCTCCGCTTCTAGCGGGACTAGCACAGATACGCAGTATTTT. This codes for CASASSGTSTDTQYF.

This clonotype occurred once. CDR3 sequence (DNA): TGCAGCGTCTACACAGGGGGCAATGAAAAACTGTTTTTT. Protein product: CSVYTGGNEKLFF. The rearrangement joins TRBV29-1 to TRBJ1-4, with TRBD1 matching 9 bases. The junction had 4 bases not matched to a gene; V was cut back by 6 bases and J by 5 bases. Germline CDR1 reads SQVTM; CDR2 reads ANQGSEA. The CDR3 runs to 13 residues.

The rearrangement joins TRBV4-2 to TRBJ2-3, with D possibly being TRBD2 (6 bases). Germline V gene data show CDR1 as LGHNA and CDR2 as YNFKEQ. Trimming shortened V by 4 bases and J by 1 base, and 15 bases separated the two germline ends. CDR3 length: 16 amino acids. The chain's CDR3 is CASSLGAGRGTDTQYF. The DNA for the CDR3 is TGTGCCAGCAGCCTTGGGGCGGGAAGGGGCACAGATACGCAGTATTTT.

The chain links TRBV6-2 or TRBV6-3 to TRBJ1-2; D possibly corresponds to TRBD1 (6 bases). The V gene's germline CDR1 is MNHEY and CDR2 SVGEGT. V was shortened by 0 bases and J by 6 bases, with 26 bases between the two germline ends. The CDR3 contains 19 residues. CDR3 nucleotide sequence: TGTGCCAGCAGTTACTCGAATGTTATGAGTGCAGGGGCGCGGGATGGCTACACCTTC. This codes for CASSYSNVMSAGARDGYTF.

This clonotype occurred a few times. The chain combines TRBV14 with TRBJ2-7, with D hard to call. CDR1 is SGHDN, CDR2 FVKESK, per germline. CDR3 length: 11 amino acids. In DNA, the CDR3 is TGTGCACCTCCGTGCTCCTACGAGCAGTACTTC. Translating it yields CAPPCSYEQYF.

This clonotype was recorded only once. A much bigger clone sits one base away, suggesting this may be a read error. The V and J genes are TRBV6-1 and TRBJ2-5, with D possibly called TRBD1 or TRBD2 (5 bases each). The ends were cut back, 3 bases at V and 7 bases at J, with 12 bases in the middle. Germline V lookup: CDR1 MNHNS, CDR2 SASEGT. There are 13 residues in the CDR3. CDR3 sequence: CASSEAGTGTQYF. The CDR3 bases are TGTGCCAGCAGTGAGGCAGGGACGGGGACCCAGTACTTC.

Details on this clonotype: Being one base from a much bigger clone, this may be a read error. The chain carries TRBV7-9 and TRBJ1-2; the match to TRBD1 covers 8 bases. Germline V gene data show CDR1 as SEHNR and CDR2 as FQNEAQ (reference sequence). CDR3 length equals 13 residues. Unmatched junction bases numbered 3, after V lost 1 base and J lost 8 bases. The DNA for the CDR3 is TGTGCCAGCAGCTTAGGGACAGGGAGGGGCTACACCTTC. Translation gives CASSLGTGRGYTF.

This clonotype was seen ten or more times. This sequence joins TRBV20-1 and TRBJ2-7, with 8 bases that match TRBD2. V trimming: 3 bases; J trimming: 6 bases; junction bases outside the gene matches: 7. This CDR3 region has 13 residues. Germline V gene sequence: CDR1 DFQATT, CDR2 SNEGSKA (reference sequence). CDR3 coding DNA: TGCAGTGCTAGTCCAGCGGGAGCCGTCGAGCAGTACTTC. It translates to CSASPAGAVEQYF.

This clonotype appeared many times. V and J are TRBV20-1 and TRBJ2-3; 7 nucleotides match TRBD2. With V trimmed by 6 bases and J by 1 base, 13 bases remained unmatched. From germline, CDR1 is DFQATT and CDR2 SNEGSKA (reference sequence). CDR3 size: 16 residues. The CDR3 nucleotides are TGCAGTGCCGATGTAGGCGGGCTAGCGGGCACAGATACGCAGTATTTT. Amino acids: CSADVGGLAGTDTQYF.

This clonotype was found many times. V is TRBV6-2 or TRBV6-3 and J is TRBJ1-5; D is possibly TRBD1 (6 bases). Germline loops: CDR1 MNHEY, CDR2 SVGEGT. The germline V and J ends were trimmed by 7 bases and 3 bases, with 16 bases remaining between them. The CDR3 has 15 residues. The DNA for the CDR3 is TGTGCCAGCACTCTACAGGGAAGAGTCAATCAGCCCCAGCATTTT. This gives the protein CASTLQGRVNQPQHF.

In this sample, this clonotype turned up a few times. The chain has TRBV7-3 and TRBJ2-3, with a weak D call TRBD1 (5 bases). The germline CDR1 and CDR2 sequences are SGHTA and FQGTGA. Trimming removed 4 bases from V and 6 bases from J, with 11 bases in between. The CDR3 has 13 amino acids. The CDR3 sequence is CASSSSGSDTQYF. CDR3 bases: TGTGCCAGCAGCTCCTCAGGGTCCGATACGCAGTATTTT.

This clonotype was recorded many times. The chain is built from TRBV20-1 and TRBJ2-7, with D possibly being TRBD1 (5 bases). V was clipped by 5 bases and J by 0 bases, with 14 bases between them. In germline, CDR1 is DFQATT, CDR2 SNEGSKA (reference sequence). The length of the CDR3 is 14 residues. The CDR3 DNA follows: TGCAGTGCTGAGACAGCGCTGAGCTCCTACGAGCAGTACTTC. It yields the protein CSAETALSSYEQYF.

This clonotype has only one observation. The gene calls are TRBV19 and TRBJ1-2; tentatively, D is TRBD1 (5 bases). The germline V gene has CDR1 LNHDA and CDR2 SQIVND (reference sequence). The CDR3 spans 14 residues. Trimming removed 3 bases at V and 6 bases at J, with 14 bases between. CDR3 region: CASSISQGGHGYTF. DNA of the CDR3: TGTGCCAGTAGTATCTCCCAGGGCGGGCATGGCTACACCTTC.

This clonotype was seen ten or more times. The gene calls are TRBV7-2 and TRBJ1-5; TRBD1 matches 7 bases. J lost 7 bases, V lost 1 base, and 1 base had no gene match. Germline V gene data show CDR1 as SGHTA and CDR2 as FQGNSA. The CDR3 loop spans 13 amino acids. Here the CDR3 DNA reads TGTGCCAGCAGCTTAGACAGGGGCCAGCCCCAGCATTTT. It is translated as CASSLDRGQPQHF.

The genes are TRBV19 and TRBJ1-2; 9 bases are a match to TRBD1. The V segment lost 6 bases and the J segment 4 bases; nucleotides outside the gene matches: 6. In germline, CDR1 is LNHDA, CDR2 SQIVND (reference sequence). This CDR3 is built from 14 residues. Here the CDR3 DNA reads TGTGCCAGTAGAGCCGGGACAGGGCCCTATGGCTACACCTTC. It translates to CASRAGTGPYGYTF.

The CDR3, as DNA: TGTGCCAGCAGCGCGGGGAACCGCCACTACGAGCAGTACTTC. Translated: CASSAGNRHYEQYF. This chain joins TRBV10-3 and TRBJ2-7; D possibly corresponds to TRBD2 (6 bases). Germline CDR1 reads ENHRY; CDR2 reads SYGVKD. CDR3 size: 14 residues. Trimming pared 10 bases from V and 3 bases from J, leaving 19 bases between.

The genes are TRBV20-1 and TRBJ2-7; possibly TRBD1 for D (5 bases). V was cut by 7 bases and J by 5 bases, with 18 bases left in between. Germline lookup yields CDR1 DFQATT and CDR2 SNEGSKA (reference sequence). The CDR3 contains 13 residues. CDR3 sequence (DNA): TGCAGTGGTGCAAAGCCAGGGATCGACGAGCAGTACTTC. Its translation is CSGAKPGIDEQYF.

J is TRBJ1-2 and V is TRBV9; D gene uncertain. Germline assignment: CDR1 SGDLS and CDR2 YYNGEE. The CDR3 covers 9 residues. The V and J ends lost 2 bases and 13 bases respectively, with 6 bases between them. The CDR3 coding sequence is TGTGCCAGCAGCGTTCGCTTCACCTTC. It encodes CASSVRFTF. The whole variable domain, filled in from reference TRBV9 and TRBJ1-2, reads DSGVTQTPKHLITATGQRVTLRCSPRSGDLSVYWYQQSLDQGLQFLIQYYNGEERAKGNILERFSAQQFPDLHSELNLSSLELGDSALYFCASSVRFTFGSGTRLTVV.

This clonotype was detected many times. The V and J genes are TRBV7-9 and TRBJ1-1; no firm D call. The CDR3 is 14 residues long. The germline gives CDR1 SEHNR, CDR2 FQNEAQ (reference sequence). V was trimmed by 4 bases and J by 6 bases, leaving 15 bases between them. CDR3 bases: TGTGCCAGCAGCTCAGAGGGCGGGCGGGCTGAAGCTTTCTTT. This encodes CASSSEGGRAEAFF.

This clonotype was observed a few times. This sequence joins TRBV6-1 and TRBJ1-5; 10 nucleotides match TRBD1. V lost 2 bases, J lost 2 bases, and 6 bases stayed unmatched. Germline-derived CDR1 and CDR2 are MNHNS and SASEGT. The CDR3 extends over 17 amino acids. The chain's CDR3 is CASSEKTGTGGNQPQHF. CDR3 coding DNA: TGTGCCAGCAGTGAAAAAACCGGGACAGGGGGCAATCAGCCCCAGCATTTT.

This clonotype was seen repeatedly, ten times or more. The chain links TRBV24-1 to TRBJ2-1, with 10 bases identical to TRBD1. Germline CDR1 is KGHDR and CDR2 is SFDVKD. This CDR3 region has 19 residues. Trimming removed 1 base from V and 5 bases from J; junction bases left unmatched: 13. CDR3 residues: CATSDFPPAGTGDNNEQFF. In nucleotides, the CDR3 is TGTGCCACCAGTGATTTTCCTCCGGCCGGGACAGGGGATAACAATGAGCAGTTCTTC.

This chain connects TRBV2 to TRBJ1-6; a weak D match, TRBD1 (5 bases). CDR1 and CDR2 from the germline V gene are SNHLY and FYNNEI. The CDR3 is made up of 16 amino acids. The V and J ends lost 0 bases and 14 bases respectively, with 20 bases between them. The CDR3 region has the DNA TGTGCCAGCAGTGAAGCGGGGGTGGGGGGTGGAGGATCCCTCCACTTT. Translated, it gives CASSEAGVGGGGSLHF.

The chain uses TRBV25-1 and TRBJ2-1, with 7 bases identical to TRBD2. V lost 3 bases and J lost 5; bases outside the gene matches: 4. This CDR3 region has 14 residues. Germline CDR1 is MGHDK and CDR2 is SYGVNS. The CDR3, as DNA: TGTGCCAGCAGTGACAGCGGGATGAACAATGAGCAGTTCTTC. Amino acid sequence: CASSDSGMNNEQFF.

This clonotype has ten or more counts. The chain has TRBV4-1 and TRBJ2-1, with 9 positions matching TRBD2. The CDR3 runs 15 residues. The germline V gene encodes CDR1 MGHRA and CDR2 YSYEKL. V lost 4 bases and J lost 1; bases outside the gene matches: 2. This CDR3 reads CASSRLAVSYNEQFF. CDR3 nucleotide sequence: TGCGCCAGCAGCCGACTAGCGGTATCCTACAATGAGCAGTTCTTC.